Listed here is a single T cell receptor (beta chain). Its antigen is undetermined. The CDR3 totals 14 residues. The V gene lost 6 bases and the J gene lost 0 bases, with 13 bases spanning the gap. The V gene's germline CDR1 is SQVTM and CDR2 ANQGSEA. This sample was included in a study of shared clonotypes between healthy human individuals. Study-wide results and caveats: Among the subsets, naive ones generally showed larger estimated richness than memory ones. Sampling used blood alone; tissue repertoires probably differ. Limitation of the genetic and exposure-history diversity represented came from the few donors. Across a handful of donors, naive CD4 shared around 5.1%, naive CD8 about 3.2%, memory CD4 2.3%, memory CD8 over 0.3%.

The protocol was immunoSEQ multiplex PCR, while the TCRdb copy is restricted to in-frame clones and leaves out a portion. In the table there are 640,000 or so clones, roughly 70% of which are singletons. The sequenced sample was memory CD4+ T cells sorted from blood. Subset specified: CD45RA-negative fraction. The V and J genes are TRBV29-1 and TRBJ2-3; TRBD1 is a possible D gene (5 bases). This sequence originates from a woman in her twenties or thirties in good health. CDR3 DNA: TGCAGCGTCATCCGACAGCCGAGCACAGATACGCAGTATTTT. This sequence encodes CSVIRQPSTDTQYF.